The following is a T cell receptor (beta chain) sequence with its context. Produced via immunoSEQ multiplex PCR; TCRdb's table is partial and in-frame only. The data contain 150,000 to 200,000 clones, about 87% of them singletons. The source of the sample is a study of blood T cell repertoires in COVID-19. Study overall: From T cells, B-cell-depleted T cells, or PBMCs came the material, which was cDNA or gDNA.

Germline loops: CDR1 MNHNS, CDR2 SASEGT. Trimming stripped 1 base from V and 5 bases from J, with 14 bases between. This CDR3 comprises 15 residues. The TCR was taken from a woman aged 25 to 39 with acute or convalescent COVID-19. Sequences were obtained from peripheral blood. The chain combines TRBV6-1 with TRBJ1-1; no definite D call. For the CDR3, the DNA is TGTGCCAGCAGTGAAGTCATTCTCCGGGGAACTGAAGCTTTCTTT. Its protein is CASSEVILRGTEAFF.